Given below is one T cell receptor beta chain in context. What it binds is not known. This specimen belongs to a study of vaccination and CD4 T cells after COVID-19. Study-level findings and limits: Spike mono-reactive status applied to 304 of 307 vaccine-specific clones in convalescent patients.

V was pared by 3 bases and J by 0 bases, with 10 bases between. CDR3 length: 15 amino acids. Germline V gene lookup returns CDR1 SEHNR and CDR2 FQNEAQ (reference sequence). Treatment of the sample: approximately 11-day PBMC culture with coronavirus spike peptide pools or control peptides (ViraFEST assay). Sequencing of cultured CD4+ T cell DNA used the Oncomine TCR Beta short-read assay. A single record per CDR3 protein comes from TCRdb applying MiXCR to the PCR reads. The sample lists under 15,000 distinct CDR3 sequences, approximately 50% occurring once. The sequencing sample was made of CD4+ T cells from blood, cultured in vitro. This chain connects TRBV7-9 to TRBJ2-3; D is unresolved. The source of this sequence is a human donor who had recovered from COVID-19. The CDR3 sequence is CASSFGVASTDTQYF. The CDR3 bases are TGTGCCAGCAGCTTTGGGGTAGCCAGCACAGATACGCAGTATTTT.